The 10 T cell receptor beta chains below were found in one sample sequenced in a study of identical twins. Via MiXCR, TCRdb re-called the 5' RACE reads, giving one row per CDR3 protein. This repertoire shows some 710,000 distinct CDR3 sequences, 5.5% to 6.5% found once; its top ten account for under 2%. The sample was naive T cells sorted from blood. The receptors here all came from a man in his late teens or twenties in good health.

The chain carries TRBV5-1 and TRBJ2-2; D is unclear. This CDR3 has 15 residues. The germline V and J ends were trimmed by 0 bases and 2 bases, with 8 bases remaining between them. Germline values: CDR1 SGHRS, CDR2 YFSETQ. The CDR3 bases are TGCGCCAGCAGCTTGGCCGACGGAAACACCGGGGAGCTGTTTTTT. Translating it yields CASSLADGNTGELFF. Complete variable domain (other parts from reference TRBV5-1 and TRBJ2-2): KAGVTQTPRYLIKTRGQQVTLSCSPISGHRSVSWYQQTPGQGLQFLFEYFSETQRNKGNFPGRFSGRQFSNSRSEMNVSTLELGDSALYLCASSLADGNTGELFFGEGSRLTVL.

CDR3 loop: CASSTARSYTDTQYF. The CDR3 nucleotides read TGTGCCAGCTCAACAGCCCGATCATACACAGATACGCAGTATTTT. The chain links TRBV18 to TRBJ2-3; no reliable D call. V was trimmed by 5 bases and J by 2 bases, leaving 14 bases between them. Germline V gives CDR1 KGHSH, CDR2 LQKENI. The CDR3 spans 15 residues. Using reference TRBV18 and TRBJ2-3 for the parts outside the CDR3, the full variable domain is NAGVMQNPRHLVRRRGQEARLRCSPMKGHSHVYWYRQLPEEGLKFMVYLQKENIIDESGMPKERFSAEFPKEGPSILRIQQVVRGDSAAYFCASSTARSYTDTQYFGPGTRLTVL.

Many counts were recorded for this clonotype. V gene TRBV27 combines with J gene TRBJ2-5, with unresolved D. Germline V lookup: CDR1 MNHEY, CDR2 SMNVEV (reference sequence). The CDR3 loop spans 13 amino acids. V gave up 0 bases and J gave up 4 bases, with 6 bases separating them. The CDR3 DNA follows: TGTGCCAGCAGTTTATCGGTATTAGAGACCCAGTACTTC. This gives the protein CASSLSVLETQYF.

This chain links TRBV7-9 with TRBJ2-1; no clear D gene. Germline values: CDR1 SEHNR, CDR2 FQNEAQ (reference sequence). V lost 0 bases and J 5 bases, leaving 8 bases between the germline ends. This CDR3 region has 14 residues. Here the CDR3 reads CASSLALTHNEQFF. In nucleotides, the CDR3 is TGTGCCAGCAGCTTAGCGCTAACTCACAATGAGCAGTTCTTC.

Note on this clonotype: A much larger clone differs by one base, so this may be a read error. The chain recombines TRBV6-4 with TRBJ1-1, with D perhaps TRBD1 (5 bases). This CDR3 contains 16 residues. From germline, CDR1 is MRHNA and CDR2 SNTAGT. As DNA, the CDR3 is TGTGCCAGCAGTATGGGACGCGGGGTAATGAACACTGAAGCTTCCTTT. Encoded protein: CASSMGRGVMNTEASF.

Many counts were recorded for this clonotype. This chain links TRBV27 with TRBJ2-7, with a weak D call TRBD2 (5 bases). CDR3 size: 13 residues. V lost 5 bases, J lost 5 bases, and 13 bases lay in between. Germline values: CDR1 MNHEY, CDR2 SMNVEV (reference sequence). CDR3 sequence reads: CASSPQRMNEQYF. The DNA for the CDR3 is TGTGCCAGCAGTCCGCAGCGGATGAACGAGCAGTACTTC.

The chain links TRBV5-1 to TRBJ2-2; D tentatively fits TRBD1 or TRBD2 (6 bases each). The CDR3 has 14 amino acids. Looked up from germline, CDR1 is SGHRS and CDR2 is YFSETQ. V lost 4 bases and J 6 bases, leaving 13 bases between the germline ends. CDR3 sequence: CASSPVRGAGELFF. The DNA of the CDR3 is TGCGCCAGCAGCCCCGTGAGGGGGGCCGGGGAGCTGTTTTTT.

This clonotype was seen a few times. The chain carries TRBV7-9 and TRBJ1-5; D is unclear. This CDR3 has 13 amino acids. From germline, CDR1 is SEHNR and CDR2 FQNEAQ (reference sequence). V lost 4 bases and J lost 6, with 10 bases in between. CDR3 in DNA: TGTGCCAGCAGCTCCGGCGAAAGTCAGCCCCAGCATTTT. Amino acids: CASSSGESQPQHF.

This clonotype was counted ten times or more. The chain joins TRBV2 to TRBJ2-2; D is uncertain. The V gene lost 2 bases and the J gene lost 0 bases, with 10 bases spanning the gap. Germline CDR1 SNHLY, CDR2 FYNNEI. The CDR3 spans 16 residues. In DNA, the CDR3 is TGTGCCAGCAGTGAACTGGTCACGCCGAACACCGGGGAGCTGTTTTTT. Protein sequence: CASSELVTPNTGELFF.

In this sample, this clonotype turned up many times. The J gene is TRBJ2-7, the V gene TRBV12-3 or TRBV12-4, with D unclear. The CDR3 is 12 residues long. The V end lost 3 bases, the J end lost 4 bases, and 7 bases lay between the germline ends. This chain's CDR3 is CASSFGTYEQYV. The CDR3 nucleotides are TGTGCCAGCAGTTTCGGTACATACGAGCAGTACGTC.